This T cell receptor (beta chain) was obtained from a study of T cells in Graves' hyperthyroidism and ophthalmopathy (dated by TCRdb to the late 2010s). Background on the whole study: Peripheral blood samples were taken at initial diagnosis, before any treatment was given. To identify distinguishing TCR V-J signatures, a discovery cohort of about 95 patients was used, comprising 40 to 45 with Graves' ophthalmopathy and approximately 57 with stable Graves' hyperthyroidism. Whether ophthalmopathy could be predicted prospectively was tested in an independent validation cohort made up of roughly 20 hyperthyroidism patients plus 17 patients who later progressed to ophthalmopathy. For training and testing, the 100 or so patients in the discovery cohort were randomly divided in a 7:3 ratio. Thyroid tissue and blood T-cell repertoires from roughly six Graves' hyperthyroidism patients were also compared in the study. After blood sampling, hyperthyroidism patients were treated with methimazole at a starting dose of 30 mg daily, and ophthalmopathy patients were treated with high-dose intravenous methylprednisolone. TCR Vbeta CDR3 sequencing of 130 to 150 peripheral blood samples (roughly 43 ophthalmopathy, 75 to 85 hyperthyroidism and around 17 progressor patients) is reported in the paper.

Ophthalmopathy patients had moderately to severely active disease, Clinical Activity Score of at least 3, NOSPECS grade of at least 4, and duration under 3 months. Patients with uncontrolled infections, other autoimmune diseases, pregnancy or lactation were excluded. Diagnoses were based on clinical symptoms, serum thyroxine and TRAb, thyroid ultrasound and orbital computed tomography. Ficoll-Paque density gradient centrifugation was used to isolate PBMCs from about 9 ml of fresh peripheral blood. Trizol reagent was used to extract total RNA, and RNA quality was then checked on an Agilent 2100 Bioanalyzer. TCR beta CDR3 regions were amplified from RNA transcripts. A first-round RT-PCR of the TCR CDR3 used the HTBI primer set with the Qiagen OneStep RT-PCR kit. A second multiplex PCR round built the libraries, followed by size selection and purification. The libraries were sequenced on an Illumina HiSeq2000 using paired-end 100 bp reads. As for the original processing: SOAPnuke was used to process the raw data, with reads discarded if the reads contained adapters or uncalled bases, had a mean Phred below 15, or lacked an exact constant-primer or identifier match. High-quality paired reads were merged with COPE v1.2.5, and unique nucleotide sequences were defined as clonotypes. MiTCR v1.1 was used to align the clonotypes against IMGT TRBV, TRBD and TRBJ reference segments. Analysis was restricted to V-J combinations with a frequency above 0.0001, which covered 99% to 99.2% of repertoires. The TCS score was defined as the ratio of F50 (clonal expansion) to E x V (chaos), calculated using BLOSUM62-based TCRdist between CDR3 peptides within each V-J. Welch's t-statistics and random forest reduced just over 500 V-J features to some 14, which were used in a naive Bayes classifier (R e1071). TCRdb reprocessing: public reads trimmed at Q25 with fastp, clones called with MiXCR, in-frame beta chains kept. Duplicate CDR3 protein sequences are folded into a single record with the most common DNA and genes. In this record, the V and J calls reflect TCRdb's handling and not the investigators' own analysis. The sample table records over 450,000 distinct CDR3 sequences; roughly 18% of these occur just once. The top ten clones comprise 15% to 20% of the sample.

Of note for this clonotype: No cognate antigen has been identified for it. A much more abundant neighbour one base away suggests this may be a read error.

V loses 4 bases, J loses 5 bases, and the germline ends lie 14 bases apart. Taken from cysteine to phenylalanine, the CDR3 has 14 residues. Only the CDR3 DNA stays, 42 bases, in frame from base 1. The germline V gene encodes CDR1 LGHDT and CDR2 YNNKEL (reference sequence). Findings and caveats that apply to the study as a whole: Blood samples also contained most of the expanded thyroid clonotypes (frequency above 0.001), which suggests that blood repertoires may reflect thyroid immune responses. No statistical method was used to fix the sample size in advance, and group allocation was not hidden from the investigators. In validation, the model predicted progression to ophthalmopathy a median of around 6.5 months before onset, with over 55% sensitivity and 72.22% specificity. In cross-validation, a model built on a 13 V-J signature told ophthalmopathy apart from stable hyperthyroidism with 85% to 90% sensitivity and roughly 81% specificity, and in testing the same model reached 80%/75%.

This sequence was found in a woman younger than 30 with Graves' ophthalmopathy. The receptor chain draws on TRBV3-1 and TRBJ1-2; the D gene is perhaps TRBD1, on 6 matching bases. Material for sequencing was blood. This receptor has the CDR3 CASSPSRGAYGYTF. The sequence in DNA is TGTGCCAGCAGCCCAAGTCGGGGGGCTTATGGCTACACCTTC. Joined to the reference TRBV3-1 and TRBJ1-2 proteins, this CDR3 gives the full variable domain: DTAVSQTPKYLVTQMGNDKSIKCEQNLGHDTMYWYKQDSKKFLKIMFSYNNKELIINETVPNRFSPKSPDKAHLNLHINSLELGDSAVYFCASSPSRGAYGYTFGSGTRLTVV.